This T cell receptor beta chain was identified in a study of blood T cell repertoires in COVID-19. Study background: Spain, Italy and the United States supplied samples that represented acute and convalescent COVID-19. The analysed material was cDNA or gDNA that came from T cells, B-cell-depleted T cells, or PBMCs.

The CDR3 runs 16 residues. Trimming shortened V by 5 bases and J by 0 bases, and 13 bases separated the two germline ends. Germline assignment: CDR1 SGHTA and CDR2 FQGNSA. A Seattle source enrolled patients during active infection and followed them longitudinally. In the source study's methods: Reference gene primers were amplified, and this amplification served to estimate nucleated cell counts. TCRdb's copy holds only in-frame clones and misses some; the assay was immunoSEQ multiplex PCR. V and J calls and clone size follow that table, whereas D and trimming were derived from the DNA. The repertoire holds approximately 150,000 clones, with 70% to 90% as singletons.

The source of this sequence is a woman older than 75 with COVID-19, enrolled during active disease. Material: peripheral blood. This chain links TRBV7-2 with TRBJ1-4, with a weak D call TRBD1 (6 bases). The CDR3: CASSADSYATNEKLFF. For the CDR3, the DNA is TGTGCCAGCAGCGCGGACAGCTATGCAACTAATGAAAAACTGTTTTTT.